The next 9 T cell receptor beta chains were all read from a single sample in a study of T cell responses to AZD1222 COVID-19 vaccine (dated by TCRdb to about 2021). The time point label here, explained by the study, means: about 28 days (+/-7) after the second vaccine dose. Receptor libraries were prepared by the immunoSEQ multiplex PCR assay. TCRdb took over this immuneACCESS table, retaining in-frame rearrangements with V and J assigned. Such tables are incomplete; in checked studies, under half of the missing clones stem from an unresolved V gene, and the remainder is unexplained. The sample table contains more than 70,000 clones; only one count was recorded for about 91% of them. The ten largest clones capture 25% to 30% of the sample. The sample in question was peripheral blood, obtained 28 days after the second AZD1222 dose. The source is an adult who received the AZD1222 COVID-19 vaccine.

J is TRBJ2-1 and V is TRBV24-1; possible D gene TRBD1, 6 bases. The V gene lost 4 bases and the J gene lost 5 bases, with 8 bases spanning the gap. Germline loops: CDR1 KGHDR, CDR2 SFDVKD. CDR3 length: 13 residues. The CDR3 DNA follows: TGTGCCACCAGTGACAGGGGCCACAATGAGCAGTTCTTC. It is translated as CATSDRGHNEQFF.

Here the CDR3 reads CASNIGGAATSYEQYF. The CDR3 DNA sequence: TGTGCCAGCAACATAGGGGGAGCGGCTACCTCCTACGAGCAGTACTTC. V usage is TRBV5-4 and J usage is TRBJ2-7, with a weak D call TRBD1 (6 bases). V was trimmed by 6 bases and J by 0 bases, leaving 19 bases between them. Germline assignment: CDR1 SGHNT and CDR2 YYREEE (reference sequence). The CDR3 is 16 residues long. The variable domain in full, with the rest retrieved from reference TRBV5-4 and TRBJ2-7, is ETGVTQSPTHLIKTRGQQVTLRCSSQSGHNTVSWYQQALGQGPQFIFQYYREEENGRGNFPPRFSGLQFPNYSSELNVNALELDDSALYLCASNIGGAATSYEQYFGPGTRLTVT.

The genes are TRBV5-1 and TRBJ1-1, with a weak D call TRBD1 (5 bases). CDR1 and CDR2 from the germline V gene are SGHRS and YFSETQ. Trimming cost V 6 bases and J 6 bases, with 15 bases left between them. This CDR3 region has 13 residues. The CDR3 nucleotides are TGCGCCAGCACCAATCAGGGAGCGGCTGAAGCTTTCTTT. Translated, it gives CASTNQGAAEAFF. Looking up the rest from reference TRBV5-1 and TRBJ1-1 gives the full variable domain: KAGVTQTPRYLIKTRGQQVTLSCSPISGHRSVSWYQQTPGQGLQFLFEYFSETQRNKGNFPGRFSGRQFSNSRSEMNVSTLELGDSALYLCASTNQGAAEAFFGQGTRLTVV.

The chain uses TRBV5-1 and TRBJ2-3, with 9 positions matching TRBD1. This CDR3 has 14 amino acids. Trimming cost V 1 base and J 6 bases; bases outside gene matches: 3. Germline CDR1 SGHRS, CDR2 YFSETQ. CDR3 sequence reads: CASSLTGGSDTQYF. The CDR3 nucleotides read TGCGCCAGCAGCTTGACAGGGGGCTCGGATACGCAGTATTTT. The full variable domain, with the rest looked up from reference TRBV5-1 and TRBJ2-3, is KAGVTQTPRYLIKTRGQQVTLSCSPISGHRSVSWYQQTPGQGLQFLFEYFSETQRNKGNFPGRFSGRQFSNSRSEMNVSTLELGDSALYLCASSLTGGSDTQYFGPGTRLTVL.

This chain connects TRBV11-2 to TRBJ2-1; 11 bases align to TRBD2. Germline CDR1 reads SGHAT; CDR2 reads FQNNGV. This CDR3 has 16 residues. V dropped 2 bases and J dropped 3; count of bases not matched to a gene: 3. The CDR3 region has the DNA TGTGCCAGCAGCTTACGACTAGCGGGAATCTACAATGAGCAGTTCTTC. Translated: CASSLRLAGIYNEQFF.

This chain joins TRBV12-5 and TRBJ1-2, with TRBD1 matching over 7 bases. In germline, CDR1 is LGHNT, CDR2 FRNRAP. The CDR3 is 18 amino acids. With V trimmed by 0 bases and J by 6 bases, 16 bases remained unmatched. The CDR3 protein is CASGLVLADRTGRDGYTF. The CDR3 bases are TGTGCTAGTGGTTTGGTGTTGGCTGACAGGACAGGAAGGGATGGCTACACCTTC.

In the case of this clone: Other DNA sequences of this sample code for an identical CDR3. The chain couples TRBV7-9 to TRBJ1-5; D ambiguous. Deletions cut 1 base from V and 5 bases from J, with 3 bases between. Germline V gene data show CDR1 as SEHNR and CDR2 as FQNEAQ (reference sequence). This CDR3 contains 12 residues. The chain's CDR3 is CASSLVDQPQHF. CDR3 coding DNA: TGTGCCAGCAGCTTAGTAGATCAGCCCCAGCATTTT.

The chain links TRBV24-1 to TRBJ2-5; a weak D match, TRBD2 (5 bases). CDR3 size: 13 residues. Germline V gene lookup returns CDR1 KGHDR and CDR2 SFDVKD. The ends were cut back, 4 bases at V and 5 bases at J, with 10 bases in the middle. The CDR3 sequence: CATSDPKRETQYF. CDR3 nucleotides: TGTGCCACCAGTGACCCTAAGCGGGAGACCCAGTACTTC.

The chain employs TRBV19 and TRBJ2-1; TRBD2 is a possible D gene (7 bases). CDR3 length: 13 residues. From germline, CDR1 is LNHDA and CDR2 SQIVND (reference sequence). The V end was cut by 4 bases, the J end by 8 bases, with 12 bases between. The chain's CDR3 is CASSNRGGDEQFF. The DNA of the CDR3 is TGTGCCAGTAGTAATCGAGGGGGGGATGAGCAGTTCTTC.